What follows are 8 T cell receptor beta chains derived from one specimen sequenced in a study of T cells in tumors after PD-1 blockade. The table came from immunoSEQ multiplex PCR; TCRdb's copy has only in-frame clones and leaves some out. The sample lists 13,000 to 15,000 clones, around two thirds occurring once. The material sequenced was tumor tissue, taken after anti-PD-1 treatment. All receptors come from a human donor with cutaneous squamous cell carcinoma.

The rearrangement joins TRBV7-8 to TRBJ2-7; tentative D call: TRBD1 (5 bases). The length of the CDR3 is 13 residues. The V gene lost 1 base and the J gene lost 5 bases, with 9 bases spanning the gap. Germline values: CDR1 SGHVS, CDR2 FQNEAQ. This CDR3 is CASSLDLRDEQYF. The CDR3 nucleotides read TGTGCCAGCAGCTTAGACCTCAGGGACGAGCAGTACTTC.

The gene calls are TRBV7-2 and TRBJ2-5; 7 bases agree with TRBD1. After removal of 1 base from V and 4 bases from J, the junction contained 3 bases not matched to a gene. There are 14 residues in the CDR3. CDR1 SGHTA and CDR2 FQGNSA come from the germline V gene. CDR3 amino acids: CASSLGAGGETQYF. The CDR3 nucleotides are TGTGCCAGCAGCTTAGGGGCAGGGGGAGAGACCCAGTACTTC.

The J gene is TRBJ1-6, the V gene TRBV6-5, with D possibly matching TRBD1 (5 bases). Trimming took off 0 bases at V and 10 bases at J, with 16 bases between the two ends. The CDR3 totals 16 residues. Germline V gene data show CDR1 as MNHEY and CDR2 as SVGAGI. In DNA, the CDR3 is TGTGCCAGCAGTTACTCGAGGGCAGGGCGTTGGTCACCCCTCCACTTT. Its translation: CASSYSRAGRWSPLHF.

CDR3 coding DNA: TGTGCCAGCAGACTAAGTTCGGCCCAGGGGGGCTACACCTTC. Translated: CASRLSSAQGGYTF. The chain combines TRBV28 with TRBJ1-2, with D perhaps TRBD1 (6 bases). The V and J ends lost 6 bases and 8 bases respectively, with 19 bases between them. From germline, CDR1 is MDHEN and CDR2 SYDVKM. CDR3 size: 14 residues.

The chain is built from TRBV11-2 and TRBJ2-7; D is unresolved. The CDR3 sequence is 17 residues long. V gave up 2 bases and J gave up 5 bases, with 22 bases separating them. CDR1 is SGHAT and CDR2 is FQNNGV in the germline V gene. Written as DNA, the CDR3 is TGTGCCAGCAGCTTAACGACGCATCTTCCGTTTCGGGACGAGCAGTACTTC. Its protein is CASSLTTHLPFRDEQYF.

The V and J genes are TRBV3-1 (or the pseudogene TRBV3-2) and TRBJ2-3; D unclear. Trimming removed 1 base at V and 8 bases at J, with 4 bases between. CDR1 is LGHDT, CDR2 YNNKEL, per germline (reference sequence). The CDR3 is 11 residues long. CDR3 bases: TGTGCCAGCAGCCAAGGGGTTACGCAGTATTTT. It yields the protein CASSQGVTQYF.

The V gene is TRBV28, the J gene TRBJ2-3, with a weak D call TRBD1 (5 bases). Germline lookup yields CDR1 MDHEN and CDR2 SYDVKM. This CDR3 spans 15 amino acids. Trimming pared 3 bases from V and 1 base from J, leaving 11 bases between. CDR3 protein: CASSFLQGRTDTQYF. Here the CDR3 DNA reads TGTGCCAGCAGTTTTCTCCAGGGCCGCACAGATACGCAGTATTTT.

The chain employs TRBV6-5 and TRBJ1-2; perhaps TRBD1 as D (6 bases). V lost 10 bases to trimming and J lost 8 bases, with 14 bases between them. Germline V gene lookup returns CDR1 MNHEY and CDR2 SVGAGI. The CDR3 is 11 amino acids. The DNA for the CDR3 is TGTGCCACCCAAACAGGGAGCGGCTACACCTTC. Residues: CATQTGSGYTF.